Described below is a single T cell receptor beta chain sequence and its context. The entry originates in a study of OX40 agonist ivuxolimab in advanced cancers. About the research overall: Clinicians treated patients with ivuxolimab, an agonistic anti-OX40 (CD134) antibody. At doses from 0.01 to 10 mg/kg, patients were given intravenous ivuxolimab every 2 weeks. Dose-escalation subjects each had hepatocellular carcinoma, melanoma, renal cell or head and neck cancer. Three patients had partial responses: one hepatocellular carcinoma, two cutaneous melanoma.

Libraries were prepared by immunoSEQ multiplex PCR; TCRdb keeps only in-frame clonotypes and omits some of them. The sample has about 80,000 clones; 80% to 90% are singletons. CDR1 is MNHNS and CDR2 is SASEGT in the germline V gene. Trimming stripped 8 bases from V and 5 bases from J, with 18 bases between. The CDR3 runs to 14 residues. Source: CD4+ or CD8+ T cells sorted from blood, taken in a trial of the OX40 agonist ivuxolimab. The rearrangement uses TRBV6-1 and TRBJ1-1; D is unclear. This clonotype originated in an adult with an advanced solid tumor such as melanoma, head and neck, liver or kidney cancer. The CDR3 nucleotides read TGTGCCAGCGTGTCTACGTGGTGGAGGACTGAAGCTTTCTTT. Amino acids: CASVSTWWRTEAFF.